These 25 T cell receptor beta chains were sequenced from one sample in a study of shared clonotypes between healthy human individuals. Libraries were prepared by immunoSEQ multiplex PCR; TCRdb keeps only in-frame clonotypes and omits some of them. The table lists over a million clones, roughly 80% of them singletons. Sample: memory CD4+ T cells sorted from blood. Subset reported: CD45RA-negative fraction. Source of these receptors: a man between 18 and 35 years old in good health.

The genes are TRBV18 and TRBJ1-4, with D perhaps matching TRBD1 (5 bases). The germline gives CDR1 KGHSH, CDR2 LQKENI. CDR3 size: 12 residues. Trimming took off 3 bases at V and 8 bases at J, with 7 bases between the two ends. The CDR3 DNA is TGTGCCAGCTCACCCAACAGGGAAAAACTGTTTTTT. Translating gives CASSPNREKLFF.

The V and J genes are TRBV7-2 and TRBJ2-5; no reliable D call. There are 11 residues in the CDR3. Trimming took 6 bases from V and 9 from J, leaving 11 bases between them. In germline, CDR1 is SGHTA, CDR2 FQGNSA. For the CDR3, the DNA is TGTGCCAGCAGTTCCTCGGTGGCCCAGTACTTC. Protein sequence: CASSSSVAQYF.

The chain couples TRBV30 to TRBJ1-2, with a tentative D call TRBD1 (5 bases). The CDR3 covers 15 residues. V lost 0 bases to trimming and J lost 4 bases, with 15 bases between them. CDR1 is GTSNPN, CDR2 SVGIG, per germline (reference sequence). This CDR3 reads CAWSVSREGPYGYTF. DNA of the CDR3: TGTGCCTGGAGTGTATCCAGGGAGGGGCCCTATGGCTACACCTTC. Filled out from reference TRBV30 and TRBJ1-2, the complete variable domain reads SQTIHQWPATLVQPVGSPLSLECTVEGTSNPNLYWYRQAAGRGLQLLFYSVGIGQISSEVPQNLSASRPQDRQFILSSKKLLLSDSGFYLCAWSVSREGPYGYTFGSGTRLTVV.

CDR3 sequence: CASSLGDRDFGYTF. The CDR3 nucleotides read TGCGCCAGCAGCTTGGGGGACAGGGACTTTGGCTACACCTTC. The chain uses TRBV5-1 and TRBJ1-2; 9 positions agree with TRBD1. Per the germline V gene, CDR1 is SGHRS and CDR2 is YFSETQ. Losses at the gene ends were 0 bases for V and 7 bases for J; bases not matched to a gene: 4. This CDR3 has 14 amino acids. Drawing the rest from reference TRBV5-1 and TRBJ1-2, the complete variable domain is KAGVTQTPRYLIKTRGQQVTLSCSPISGHRSVSWYQQTPGQGLQFLFEYFSETQRNKGNFPGRFSGRQFSNSRSEMNVSTLELGDSALYLCASSLGDRDFGYTFGSGTRLTVV.

This sequence joins TRBV9 and TRBJ2-5, with a possible D match to TRBD2 (6 bases). Germline V gives CDR1 SGDLS, CDR2 YYNGEE. CDR3 length: 14 residues. Trimming removed 4 bases from V and 5 bases from J, with 15 bases in between. CDR3 region: CASSLGARGETQYF. The CDR3 DNA reads TGTGCCAGCAGCCTCGGCGCCCGGGGGGAGACCCAGTACTTC.

In this sample, this clone turned up many times. Other DNA sequences of this sample code for an identical CDR3. The rearrangement joins TRBV2 to TRBJ1-1, with D maybe TRBD1 (5 bases). The V end was cut by 6 bases, the J end by 6 bases, with 14 bases between. The germline CDR1 and CDR2 sequences are SNHLY and FYNNEI. CDR3 size: 13 residues. CDR3 sequence (DNA): TGTGCCAGCAGGGGCCAGGGAGAGGCTGAAGCTTTCTTT. It encodes CASRGQGEAEAFF. Variable domain in full (rest from reference TRBV2 and TRBJ1-1): EPEVTQTPSHQVTQMGQEVILRCVPISNHLYFYWYRQILGQKVEFLVSFYNNEISEKSEIFDDQFSVERPDGSNFTLKIRSTKLEDSAMYFCASRGQGEAEAFFGQGTRLTVV.

This clone was seen once. This chain joins TRBV7-2 and TRBJ2-1; TRBD2 matches at 9 bases. With 6 bases clipped from V and 0 bases from J, the junction kept 6 bases outside the gene matches. CDR3 length equals 16 residues. Germline V lookup: CDR1 SGHTA, CDR2 FQGNSA. The CDR3 is CASSSSGAYSYNEQFF. CDR3 nucleotide sequence: TGTGCCAGCAGTTCTAGCGGGGCCTACTCCTACAATGAGCAGTTCTTC.

The chain is built from TRBV6-4 and TRBJ2-7; tentatively, D is TRBD2 (5 bases). This CDR3 spans 16 amino acids. Germline CDR1 and CDR2: MRHNA and SNTAGT. V was pared by 0 bases and J by 6 bases, with 18 bases between. The CDR3 loop reads CASSDSGRRFGFEQYF. The CDR3 DNA reads TGTGCCAGCAGTGACTCTGGCAGGAGGTTCGGGTTCGAGCAGTACTTC.

The rearrangement links TRBV6-1 to TRBJ2-1; 7 nucleotides match TRBD2. Germline V lookup: CDR1 MNHNS, CDR2 SASEGT. V trimming: 3 bases; J trimming: 10 bases; junction bases outside the gene matches: 3. The CDR3 length is 12 residues. The CDR3 loop reads CASSEGGREQFF. In DNA form, the CDR3 reads TGTGCCAGCAGTGAGGGAGGGCGGGAGCAGTTCTTC.

CDR3 in DNA: TGTGCCAGCAGTTACTCCTGGGACAGCTATGGCTACACCTTC. It codes for CASSYSWDSYGYTF. The chain links TRBV28 to TRBJ1-2, with 7 bases that match TRBD1. The CDR3 runs 14 residues. V dropped 4 bases and J dropped 4; count of bases not matched to a gene: 6. CDR1 is MDHEN, CDR2 SYDVKM, per germline.

The chain uses TRBV15 and TRBJ2-7; TRBD2 matches 7 bases. The trim removed 2 bases at V and 2 bases at J, leaving 3 bases unmatched. Germline CDR1 is LNHNV and CDR2 is YYDKDF (reference sequence). CDR3 length: 14 residues. DNA of the CDR3: TGTGCCACCAGCAGACGGGACTACGCCTACGAGCAGTACTTC. Its translation: CATSRRDYAYEQYF.

Details on this clone: Other DNA sequences in the same sample also yield this CDR3. The chain has TRBV5-6 and TRBJ2-7; D is uncertain. V was pared by 0 bases and J by 4 bases, with 2 bases between. Germline V CDR1 and CDR2: SGHDT, YYEEEE. The CDR3 covers 11 residues. The CDR3 nucleotides read TGTGCCAGCAGCTTGGAGTACGAGCAGTACTTC. Protein sequence: CASSLEYEQYF.

As regards this clone: The sample holds other DNA sequences that translate to the same CDR3. The chain has TRBV10-3 and TRBJ2-7; D is ambiguous. The CDR3 extends over 11 amino acids. Germline lookup yields CDR1 ENHRY and CDR2 SYGVKD. Trimming left V 0 bases short and J 7 bases short, with 4 bases between. In DNA, the CDR3 is TGTGCCATCAGTGAGTCTTGGGAGCAGTACTTC. It codes for CAISESWEQYF.

A single count supports this clone. A far larger clone is one nucleotide away, so this likely arose from a read error. The V call is TRBV6-5, the J call TRBJ2-3; D is undetermined. V was trimmed by 4 bases and J by 4 bases, leaving 3 bases between them. This CDR3 has 11 residues. Germline-derived CDR1 and CDR2 are MNHEY and SVGAGI. CDR3 DNA sequence: TGTGCCAGCAGTTGGGCAGATACGCAGTATTTT. This gives the protein CASSWADTQYF.

As for this clone: One base separates it from a far larger clone, so it is likely a read error. The chain employs TRBV6-6 and TRBJ2-2; no reliable D call. This CDR3 has 12 amino acids. CDR1 is MNHNY and CDR2 is SVGAGI in the germline V gene (reference sequence). V lost 6 bases and J lost 2, with 4 bases in between. Written as DNA, the CDR3 is TGTGCCAGCAGCTCCAACACCGGGGAGCTGTTTTTT. Amino acid sequence: CASSSNTGELFF.

With respect to this clone: It is likely a read error: a sequence one base away is far more abundant. The V gene is TRBV5-4, the J gene TRBJ2-6; D is unclear. V was trimmed by 2 bases and J by 0 bases, leaving 6 bases between them. Looked up from germline, CDR1 is SGHNT and CDR2 is YYREEE (reference sequence). The CDR3 is 15 amino acids. In nucleotides, the CDR3 is TGTGCCAGCAGCTTATGGAGCTCTGGGGCCAACGTCCTGACTTTC. It translates to CASSLWSSGANVLTF.

The chain has TRBV7-2 and TRBJ1-4, with unresolved D. Looked up from germline, CDR1 is SGHTA and CDR2 is FQGNSA. This CDR3 region has 15 residues. Between the trimmed V and J ends, which lost 4 bases and 7 bases, there was a span of 16 bases. CDR3 sequence reads: CASSSPMPGSEKLFF. The CDR3 DNA reads as TGTGCCAGCAGCTCCCCGATGCCTGGAAGTGAAAAACTGTTTTTT.

The chain uses TRBV21-1 and TRBJ2-2. TRBV21-1 represents a pseudogene. The CDR3 runs 13 residues. CDR3 in amino acids: CASRRGVSGELFF. The DNA of the CDR3 is TGTGCCAGCCGCCGAGGGGTCTCCGGGGAGCTGTTTTTT.

The chain combines TRBV4-1 with TRBJ2-7; TRBD1 aligns across 9 bases. Trimming at V came to 1 base and at J to 4 bases, leaving 5 bases not matched to a gene. Germline values: CDR1 MGHRA, CDR2 YSYEKL. The CDR3 extends over 15 amino acids. The CDR3 DNA sequence: TGCGCCAGCAGCCAAGCGGACAGGGGTTGGTACGAGCAGTACTTC. Residues: CASSQADRGWYEQYF.

In its sample, this clone was seen a few times. This CDR3 is also generated by other DNA sequences in the sample. The gene calls are TRBV25-1 and TRBJ1-2; D is unclear. Per the germline V gene, CDR1 is MGHDK and CDR2 is SYGVNS. V was shortened by 3 bases and J by 2 bases, with 4 bases between the two germline ends. The CDR3 runs to 12 residues. The CDR3 DNA is TGTGCCAGCAGTGACACCAACTATGGCTACACCTTC. Its protein product is CASSDTNYGYTF.

V is TRBV2 and J is TRBJ1-1; no firm D call. Germline-derived CDR1 and CDR2 are SNHLY and FYNNEI. CDR3 length: 15 residues. The V end was cut by 4 bases, the J end by 2 bases, with 14 bases between. The CDR3 loop is CASSVVRTRNTEAFF. As DNA, the CDR3 is TGTGCCAGCAGTGTAGTGAGGACCCGTAACACTGAAGCTTTCTTT.

V and J are TRBV28 and TRBJ1-1; D might be TRBD1 (5 bases). The germline CDR1 and CDR2 sequences are MDHEN and SYDVKM. V was cut by 6 bases and J by 4 bases, with 15 bases left in between. CDR3 length: 14 residues. The CDR3 DNA reads as TGTGCCAGCAGCCGTAGGGGCGGGGTCACTGAAGCTTTCTTT. Translated, it gives CASSRRGGVTEAFF.

This chain uses TRBV5-1 with TRBJ2-7, with D unresolved. CDR1 SGHRS and CDR2 YFSETQ come from the germline V gene. Trimming removed 0 bases from V and 5 bases from J, with 15 bases in between. The CDR3 runs to 15 residues. The chain's CDR3 is CASSLAPLATHEQYF. The DNA of the CDR3 is TGCGCCAGCAGCTTGGCACCCTTAGCAACCCACGAGCAGTACTTC.

The chain carries TRBV5-4 and TRBJ2-3; TRBD1 aligns across 7 bases. Germline loops: CDR1 SGHNT, CDR2 YYREEE (reference sequence). J lost 0 bases, V lost 2 bases, and 6 bases had no gene match. The CDR3 extends over 16 amino acids. The CDR3: CASSFRTGTSTDTQYF. CDR3 nucleotides: TGTGCCAGCAGCTTCCGGACAGGTACTAGCACAGATACGCAGTATTTT.

This clone was observed a single time. This chain links TRBV6-5 with TRBJ2-3; the match to TRBD2 covers 7 bases. The J segment lost 5 bases and the V segment lost 4 bases, leaving 6 bases of the junction unmatched. CDR3 length: 14 residues. Germline lookup yields CDR1 MNHEY and CDR2 SVGAGI. CDR3: CASSSWWGGDTQYF. The DNA for the CDR3 is TGTGCCAGCAGTTCCTGGTGGGGGGGAGATACGCAGTATTTT.